The 13 T cell receptor beta chains below were found in one sample sequenced in a study of neurological immune-mediated disorders. Time point denoted: technical triplicate 2. Via MiXCR, TCRdb re-called the 5' RACE reads, giving one row per CDR3 protein. The table has under 65,000 distinct CDR3 sequences, around 24% seen once; the top ten hold about 4.6%. The sample was PBMCs. The receptors here all came from a man between 60 and 75 years old with HTLV-1-associated myelopathy (HAM/TSP).

The V call is TRBV6-5, the J call TRBJ2-5; the D is unclear. V was cut by 6 bases and J by 6 bases, with 17 bases left in between. Germline assignment: CDR1 MNHEY and CDR2 SVGAGI. This CDR3 contains 14 residues. The CDR3 bases are TGTGCCAGCAGGCAACCGGGCGCCTTCCAGACCCAGTACTTC. It is translated as CASRQPGAFQTQYF.

Here the CDR3 DNA reads TGTGCCAGCAGCCAAGATCGCAGTCTGGGTACTGAAGCTTTCTTT. Its protein product is CASSQDRSLGTEAFF. The chain recombines TRBV3-1 with TRBJ1-1; D remains ambiguous. CDR3 length: 15 amino acids. Trimming left V 0 bases short and J 5 bases short, with 13 bases between. Germline loops: CDR1 LGHDT, CDR2 YNNKEL (reference sequence).

This clonotype was seen at least ten times. This sequence joins TRBV9 and TRBJ2-1, with TRBD2 identical over 14 bases. Looked up from germline, CDR1 is SGDLS and CDR2 is YYNGEE. The CDR3 consists of 18 residues. Unmatched junction bases numbered 13, after V lost 5 bases and J lost 6 bases. This CDR3 reads CASSGGGLAGVHPNEQFF. For the CDR3, the DNA is TGTGCCAGCAGTGGAGGGGGACTAGCGGGAGTCCATCCCAATGAGCAGTTCTTC.

In this sample, this clonotype turned up many times. The V and J genes are TRBV2 and TRBJ2-3; 7 bases are a match to TRBD1. The CDR3 has 12 amino acids. CDR1 and CDR2 (germline): SNHLY, FYNNEI. The V gene end was trimmed by 6 bases and the J gene end by 9 bases; junction bases not matched to a gene: 6. CDR3 region: CASRQDRPTQYF. CDR3 nucleotides: TGTGCCAGCAGGCAGGACAGGCCCACGCAGTATTTT. The full variable domain, its missing parts supplied by reference TRBV2 and TRBJ2-3, is EPEVTQTPSHQVTQMGQEVILRCVPISNHLYFYWYRQILGQKVEFLVSFYNNEISEKSEIFDDQFSVERPDGSNFTLKIRSTKLEDSAMYFCASRQDRPTQYFGPGTRLTVL.

This clonotype was observed at least ten times. J is TRBJ2-7 and V is TRBV20-1; 7 positions agree with TRBD1. Per the germline V gene, CDR1 is DFQATT and CDR2 is SNEGSKA (reference sequence). This CDR3 spans 13 amino acids. The ends lost 3 bases at V and 4 bases at J; junction bases unmatched: 6. The CDR3 sequence: CSARTGLGYEQYF. Here the CDR3 DNA reads TGCAGTGCTAGGACAGGGTTAGGGTACGAGCAGTACTTC.

Many counts were recorded for this clonotype. The chain links TRBV9 to TRBJ2-7; 9 bases line up with TRBD2. Trimming cost V 4 bases and J 1 base; bases outside gene matches: 3. The CDR3 has 14 amino acids. Germline CDR1 reads SGDLS; CDR2 reads YYNGEE. The CDR3 DNA is TGTGCCAGCAGCCCTCTAGCGGGATCCTACGAGCAGTACTTC. Its translation is CASSPLAGSYEQYF.

A few counts support this clonotype. The chain employs TRBV10-1 and TRBJ2-5, with D perhaps given as TRBD1 or TRBD2 (5 bases each). The CDR3 runs 15 residues. Germline-derived CDR1 and CDR2 are WNHNN and SYGVQD (reference sequence). V was trimmed by 2 bases and J by 1 base, leaving 11 bases between them. CDR3 amino acids: CASSEAGTTQETQYF. For the CDR3, the DNA is TGCGCCAGCAGTGAGGCCGGGACCACCCAAGAGACCCAGTACTTC.

This clonotype was seen repeatedly, ten times or more. The V gene is TRBV20-1, the J gene TRBJ2-1, with TRBD2 matching over 12 bases. The V gene end was trimmed by 6 bases and the J gene end by 4 bases; junction bases not matched to a gene: 10. The germline V gene encodes CDR1 DFQATT and CDR2 SNEGSKA (reference sequence). The CDR3 covers 16 residues. CDR3: CSATAQLAGGYNEQFF. In DNA, the CDR3 is TGCAGTGCGACCGCCCAGCTAGCGGGAGGGTACAATGAGCAGTTCTTC.

This chain links TRBV7-9 with TRBJ2-3; 7 bases map to TRBD2. This CDR3 is built from 16 residues. Germline-derived CDR1 and CDR2 are SEHNR and FQNEAQ (reference sequence). V shed 5 bases, J shed 4 bases, and the junction held 12 bases outside the gene matches. The CDR3 is CASSTSGASISDTQYF. The CDR3, as DNA: TGTGCCAGCAGCACGAGCGGGGCTAGCATTTCAGATACGCAGTATTTT. Full variable domain (outside the CDR3, taken from reference TRBV7-9 and TRBJ2-3): DTGVSQNPRHKITKRGQNVTFRCDPISEHNRLYWYRQTLGQGPEFLTYFQNEAQLEKSRLLSDRFSAERPKGSFSTLEIQRTEQGDSAMYLCASSTSGASISDTQYFGPGTRLTVL.

This clonotype showed up many times. The V gene is TRBV6-1, the J gene TRBJ2-3, with TRBD2 identical over 10 bases. This CDR3 is 18 amino acids long. Germline trimming cut 7 bases from V and 9 bases from J; bases unmatched to any gene: 22. CDR1 and CDR2 (germline): MNHNS, SASEGT. CDR3 in DNA: TGTGCCAGCAATCCAGTCCTACTAGCGGGATCAGGCCAGAACACGCAGTATTTT. Its translation is CASNPVLLAGSGQNTQYF.

This chain uses TRBV28 with TRBJ2-7, with D perhaps matching TRBD1 or TRBD2 (5 bases each). Germline V lookup: CDR1 MDHEN, CDR2 SYDVKM. The CDR3 has 12 residues. The V end lost 10 bases, the J end lost 2 bases, and 12 bases lay between the germline ends. As DNA, the CDR3 is TGTGCCACCCGAGGGGAAACCTACGAGCAGTACTTC. Translated: CATRGETYEQYF.

The chain carries TRBV27 and TRBJ2-7; TRBD2 matches at 12 bases. Germline values: CDR1 MNHEY, CDR2 SMNVEV (reference sequence). CDR3 length equals 15 residues. V gave up 2 bases and J gave up 4 bases; unmatched junction bases: 3. The CDR3 DNA sequence: TGTGCCAGCAGTTTAAGGCTAGCGGGAGGGTACGAGCAGTACTTC. This codes for CASSLRLAGGYEQYF.

This rearrangement joins TRBV5-1 to TRBJ2-1; 8 nucleotides agree with TRBD2. Per germline, CDR1 SGHRS and CDR2 YFSETQ. With 3 bases clipped from V and 4 bases from J, the junction kept 6 bases outside the gene matches. CDR3 length: 15 residues. As DNA, the CDR3 is TGCGCCAGCAGCTCCCGGGAGGGACGATACAATGAGCAGTTCTTC. This translates into CASSSREGRYNEQFF.